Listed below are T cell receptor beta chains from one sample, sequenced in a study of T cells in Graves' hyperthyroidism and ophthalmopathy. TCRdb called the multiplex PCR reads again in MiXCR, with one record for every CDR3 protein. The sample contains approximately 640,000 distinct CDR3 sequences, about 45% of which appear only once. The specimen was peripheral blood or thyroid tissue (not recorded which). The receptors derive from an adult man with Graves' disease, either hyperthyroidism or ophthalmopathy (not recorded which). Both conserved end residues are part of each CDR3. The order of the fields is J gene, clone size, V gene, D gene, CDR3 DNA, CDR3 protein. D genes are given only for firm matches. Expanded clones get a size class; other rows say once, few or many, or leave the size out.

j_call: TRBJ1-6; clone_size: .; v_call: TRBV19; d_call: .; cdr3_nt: TGTGCTAGTTCGGGGCGCGGTTCACCCCTCCACTTT; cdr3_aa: CASSGRGSPLHF
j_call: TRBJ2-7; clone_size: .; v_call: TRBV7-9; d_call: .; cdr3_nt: TGTGCCAGCAGTTACCGCGGTACTAGGACCTACGAGCAGTACTTC; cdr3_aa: CASSYRGTRTYEQYF
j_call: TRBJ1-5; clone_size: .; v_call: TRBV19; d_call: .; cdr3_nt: TGTGCCAGTAGACCCCTCAGGGCCGCGGGTCAGCCCCAGCATTTT; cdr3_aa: CASRPLRAAGQPQHF
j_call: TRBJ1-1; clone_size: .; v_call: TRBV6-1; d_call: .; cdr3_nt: TGTGCCAGCAGCCAAGGTGGGCAACGCATGAACACTGAAGCTTTCTTT; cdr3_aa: CASSQGGQRMNTEAFF
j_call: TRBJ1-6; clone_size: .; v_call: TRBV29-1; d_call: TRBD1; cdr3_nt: TGCAGCGTCCGGGACAGGCGTTCACCCCTCCACTTT; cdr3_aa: CSVRDRRSPLHF
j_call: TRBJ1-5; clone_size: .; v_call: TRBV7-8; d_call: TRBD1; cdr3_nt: TGTGCCAGCAGAACAGGGGGCATCCAGCCCCAGCATTTT; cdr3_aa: CASRTGGIQPQHF
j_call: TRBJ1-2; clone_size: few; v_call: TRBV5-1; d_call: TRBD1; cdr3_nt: TGCGCCAGCAGCTTGGAAGGACAGGGACGAGTTGGCTACACCTTC; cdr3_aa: CASSLEGQGRVGYTF
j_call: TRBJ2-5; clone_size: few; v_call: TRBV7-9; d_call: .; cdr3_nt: TGTGCCAGCAGCCCAACCGGCGCGGGGTTGGAGACCCAGTACTTC; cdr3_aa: CASSPTGAGLETQYF
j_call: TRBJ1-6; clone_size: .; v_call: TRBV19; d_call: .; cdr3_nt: TGTGCCAGTAGTATGGGCGGGACAAGAGATCAGCCCCTCCACTTT; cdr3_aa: CASSMGGTRDQPLHF
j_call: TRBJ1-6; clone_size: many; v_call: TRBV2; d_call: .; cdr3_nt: TGTGCCAGCAGTGAAGGGGGGGCTGGTAATTCACCCCTCCACTTT; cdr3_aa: CASSEGGAGNSPLHF
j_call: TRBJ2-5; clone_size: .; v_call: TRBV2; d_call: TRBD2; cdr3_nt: TGTGCCAGCAGTCCCGAGGCGGGGGGAGAGACCCAGTACTTC; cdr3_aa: CASSPEAGGETQYF
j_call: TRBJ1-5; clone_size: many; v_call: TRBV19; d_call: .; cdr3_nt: TGTGCCAGTAGTATCGGGAGGGATCCCCAGCATTTT; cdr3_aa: CASSIGRDPQHF
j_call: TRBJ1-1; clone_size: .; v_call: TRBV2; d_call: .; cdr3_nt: TGTGCCAGCAGACTCGGGGTGGACACTGAAGCTTTCTTT; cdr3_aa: CASRLGVDTEAFF